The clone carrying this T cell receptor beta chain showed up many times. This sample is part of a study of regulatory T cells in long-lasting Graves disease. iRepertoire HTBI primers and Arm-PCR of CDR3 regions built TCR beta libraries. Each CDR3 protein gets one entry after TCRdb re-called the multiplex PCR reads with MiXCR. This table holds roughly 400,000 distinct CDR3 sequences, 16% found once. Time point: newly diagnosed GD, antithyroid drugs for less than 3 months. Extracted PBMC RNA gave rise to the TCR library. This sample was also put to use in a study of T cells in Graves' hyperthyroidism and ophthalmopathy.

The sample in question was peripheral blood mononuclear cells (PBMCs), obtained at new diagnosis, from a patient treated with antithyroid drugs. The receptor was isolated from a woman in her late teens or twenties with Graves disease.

The CDR3 region is CASSITGGEKRGRPQDTQYF. The CDR3 coding sequence is TGTGCCAGCAGCATAACAGGGGGCGAGAAACGCGGGAGGCCTCAAGATACGCAGTATTTT. The chain combines TRBV6-1 with TRBJ2-3, with D perhaps TRBD1 (9 bases). Germline values: CDR1 MNHNS, CDR2 SASEGT. With 6 bases removed from V and 5 bases from J, the gap between germline ends came to 33 bases. The CDR3 has 20 residues.